This is a list of T cell receptor beta chains from one sample in a study of T cells in Graves' hyperthyroidism and ophthalmopathy. TCRdb used MiXCR to reprocess the multiplex PCR reads, holding one entry per CDR3 protein. The sample carries roughly 570,000 distinct CDR3 sequences, around 46% recorded once. The sequenced sample was peripheral blood or thyroid tissue (not recorded which). The receptors come from a woman younger than 35 with Graves' hyperthyroidism. Both conserved end residues are part of each CDR3. The order of the fields is D gene, V gene, clone size, J gene, CDR3 protein, CDR3 DNA. D genes are given only for firm matches. Rows may omit the clone size; those that give it use once, few, many or a size class.

>NA|TRBV7-9|many|TRBJ1-2
CASSLSLGGPYGYTF
TGTGCCAGCAGCTTATCGCTTGGGGGGCCGTATGGCTACACCTTC
>NA|TRBV4-3|many|TRBJ1-1
CASSQDSSNEAFF
TGCGCCAGCAGCCAAGATTCAAGTAATGAAGCTTTCTTT
>TRBD1|TRBV9|many|TRBJ1-3
CASSADYRGGSGNTIYF
TGTGCCAGCAGCGCAGACTACAGGGGAGGCTCTGGAAACACCATATATTTT
>NA|TRBV7-9|many|TRBJ1-5
CASRADGSNQPQHF
TGTGCCAGCAGAGCGGACGGTAGCAATCAGCCCCAGCATTTT
>NA|TRBV11-2|NA|TRBJ1-3
CASSPISGLWGNTIYF
TGTGCCAGCAGCCCCATATCGGGCCTCTGGGGAAACACCATATATTTT
>NA|TRBV2|NA|TRBJ1-5
CASKVGGSGNQPQHF
TGTGCCAGCAAGGTGGGAGGATCAGGCAATCAGCCCCAGCATTTT
>NA|TRBV5-4|many|TRBJ1-4
CASSWGDEKLFF
TGTGCCAGCAGCTGGGGGGATGAAAAACTGTTTTTT
>NA|TRBV6-5|once|TRBJ2-3
CASSYWGAADTQYF
TGTGCCAGCAGTTATTGGGGCGCGGCAGATACGCAGTATTTT
>NA|TRBV29-1|once|TRBJ2-6
CSVDGAKVLTF
TGCAGCGTTGATGGGGCCAAGGTCCTGACTTTC
>NA|TRBV29-1|many|TRBJ2-5
CSVARQGGETQYF
TGCAGCGTTGCTAGACAGGGAGGAGAGACCCAGTACTTC
>NA|TRBV10-3|NA|TRBJ1-3
CAISLAGRGAGNTIYF
TGTGCCATCAGCTTAGCGGGCAGGGGAGCTGGAAACACCATATATTTT
>NA|TRBV11-2|NA|TRBJ2-6
CASSLGAYGANVLTF
TGTGCCAGCAGCTTAGGTGCTTATGGGGCCAACGTCCTGACTTTC